This T cell receptor beta chain was observed in a study of blood T cell repertoires in COVID-19. Using immunoSEQ multiplex PCR, the repertoire was profiled, and TCRdb retains in-frame clones only, with some absent. The sample lists about 210,000 clones, around 80% occurring once. This clone was recorded once. Germline loops: CDR1 LNHDA, CDR2 SQIVND (reference sequence). The CDR3 length is 17 residues. V was cut by 5 bases and J by 4 bases, with 23 bases left in between. Input material: peripheral blood. This receptor was identified in a man in his 60s with acute or convalescent COVID-19. This chain connects TRBV19 to TRBJ1-2, with D possibly matching TRBD1 (5 bases). For the CDR3, the DNA is TGTGCCAGTAGTGAGGTAACTTCGACAGCCACCCGCTATGGCTACACCTTC. Its translation is CASSEVTSTATRYGYTF. Supplemented by reference TRBV19 and TRBJ1-2, the full variable domain reads DGGITQSPKYLFRKEGQNVTLSCEQNLNHDAMYWYRQDPGQGLRLIYYSQIVNDFQKGDIAEGYSVSREKKESFPLTVTSAQKNPTAFYLCASSEVTSTATRYGYTFGSGTRLTVV.